This T cell receptor beta chain comes out of a study of shared clonotypes between healthy human individuals (dated by TCRdb to the early 2020s). Broadly, across the study: The cohort included three men and a couple of women between 18 and 49 years of age. For each donor, three plates each were used for CD4 naive and CD4 memory, two plates were used for CD8 naive, and one plate was used for CD8 memory. To estimate repertoire size and how much clonotypes are shared between individuals, the study performed deep sequencing of blood TCR repertoires from roughly five healthy adults. To increase sequencing depth and limit assay-specific biases, different laboratories used diverse techniques to prepare libraries and sequence TCR repertoires. Per donor, leukapheresis produced somewhere between about 0.85 and 9.5 billion PBMCs.

The donors were healthy, HIV-negative adults who had no recently reported acute infections or vaccinations. Every donor was a Caucasian adult living in Nashville, Tennessee, USA. CD4+ T cells were enriched by magnetic negative selection, after which naive cells were positively selected on CD45RA and the negative fraction was taken as the memory subset. Blood was obtained by leukapheresis, after which PBMCs were separated by Ficoll-Histopaque density gradient centrifugation and cryopreserved in liquid nitrogen vapor phase. Analytical flow cytometry was used to check the purity and quantity of each magnetically sorted T cell population. Each sorted fraction had its genomic DNA isolated and then quantified by UV absorbance on a Nanodrop 2000c. Spanning cysteine to phenylalanine, the CDR3 consists of 13 amino acids. The entry retains the CDR3 DNA only, 39 bases that are in frame from base 1. V sheds 4 bases and J sheds 6 bases, leaving 10 bases between their ends. CDR1 and CDR2 (MNHEY, SVGAGI) derive from the germline V gene.

Turning to this clone: What antigen it recognizes has not been identified. No base-level quality is on record; no much larger clone is a single base apart.

What the authors observed across the whole study: Incomplete sequencing was indicated by rarefaction of sorted-subset datasets, despite the large sequencing depth. The genetic and exposure-history diversity represented was limited by the small number of donors. Sampling was limited to blood, and TCR repertoires in tissue likely differ from TCR repertoires in blood. Estimated clonotype richness was generally larger for naive than for memory subsets. Across a few donors, approximately 4.9% of naive CD4, roughly 3.3% of naive CD8, about 2.3% of memory CD4, and over 0.35% of memory CD8 clonotypes were shared. Pairwise subsampling indicated that sequencing depth was expected to affect the degree of clonotype sharing among donors. Higher generation probabilities were observed for clonotypes shared by all four sorted-subset donors than for non-shared clonotypes.

Using the deep immunoSEQ assay, TCR CDR3 regions were amplified from genomic DNA by multiplex PCR. Genomic DNA extracted from each cell subset was distributed evenly over all wells of several immunoSEQ 96-well plates, and each plate served as one replicate. For sorted subsets, about 220 ng of genomic DNA, equivalent to 25,000 to 35,000 T cell genomes, went into each replicate PCR. The purified libraries were quantified using a Qubit 3.0 fluorometer, sized with a Bioanalyzer 2100, and then quantified again using the KAPA Library Quantification kit. A separate single-read 150-cycle Illumina NextSeq 550 flow cell was used to sequence each immunoSEQ 96-well plate. In the source study's methods: The immunoSEQ output contained only junctional sequences without quality scores, so filtering could not match that applied to full-length reads. Sequences were annotated with PyIR, a Python wrapper for IgBLAST v1.9, using IMGT germline references to assign V/J genes and CDR3. Reads with weak V/J assignments (E-value above 1e-6), missing CDR3, stop codons, out-of-frame junctions, or ambiguous translated residues were removed. V3J clonotypes were defined as sequences sharing the same inferred V gene, J gene, and CDR3 amino acid sequence. To compute the percentage overlap between repertoires, the number of shared unique clonotypes was divided by the size of the smaller repertoire. Three approaches were used to assess repertoire richness: RTK rarefaction, the Chao1 estimator, and Recon v2.1 estimates of unobserved clonotypes. For all TCRbeta clonotypes obtained by the gDNA method from a few donors, generation probabilities were computed with OLGA. Held by TCRdb, this immuneACCESS table contains in-frame sequences only and omits some clones. Under half of the omission traces to an unresolved V gene where checked; the cause of the rest is unknown. Clone size and the V and J calls come from that table; the DNA yielded D and trimming. In this sample the table shows hundreds of thousands of clones, roughly 97% of which occur a single time. The ten largest clones capture approximately 0.057% of the sample.

The TCR sequence derives from a woman aged 25 to 39 in good health. Sample: naive CD4+ T cells sorted from blood. The sample's cell subset or site label, in plain terms: CD45RA+ positively selected. This receptor chain uses TRBV6-5 and TRBJ1-5; a weak D assignment points to TRBD1 (5 bases agree). In nucleotide form, the sequence is TGTGCCAGCAGTTTCCAGGGAAGTCAGCCCCAGCATTTT. Translated, it gives CASSFQGSQPQHF.